The T cell receptor beta chain described here comes from a study of blood T cell repertoires in COVID-19. TCRdb's table, derived via immunoSEQ multiplex PCR, lists solely in-frame clones and lacks some. The sample lists about 240,000 clones, roughly 80% occurring once. This clone was counted once. Other DNA variants within this sample encode the same CDR3. The CDR3 totals 15 residues. Germline V gene sequence: CDR1 GTSNPN, CDR2 SVGIG (reference sequence). Trimming pared 0 bases from V and 0 bases from J, leaving 9 bases between. The rearrangement joins TRBV30 to TRBJ1-3; perhaps TRBD1 as D (5 bases). The specimen sequenced was peripheral blood. The sequence was obtained from a woman older than 75 with acute or convalescent COVID-19. The CDR3 is CAWSVRRGSGNTIYF. CDR3 DNA sequence: TGTGCCTGGAGTGTACGAAGGGGCTCTGGAAACACCATATATTTT.